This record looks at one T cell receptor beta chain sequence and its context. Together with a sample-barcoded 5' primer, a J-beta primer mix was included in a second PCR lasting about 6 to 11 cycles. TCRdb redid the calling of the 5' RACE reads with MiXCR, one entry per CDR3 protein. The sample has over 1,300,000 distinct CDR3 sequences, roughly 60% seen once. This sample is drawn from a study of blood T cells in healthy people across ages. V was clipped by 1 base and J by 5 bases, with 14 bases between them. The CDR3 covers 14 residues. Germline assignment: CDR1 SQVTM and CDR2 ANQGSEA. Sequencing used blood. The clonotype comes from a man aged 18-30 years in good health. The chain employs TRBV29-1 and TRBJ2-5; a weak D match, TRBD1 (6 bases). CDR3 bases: TGCAGCGTTGAAGTAGATACAGGGCGGGAGACCCAGTACTTC. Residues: CSVEVDTGRETQYF.